The clone carrying this T cell receptor (beta chain) came up a few times. The record originates from a study of T-cell reconstitution after alpha-beta-depleted transplantation in children. V was trimmed by 0 bases and J by 3 bases, leaving 6 bases between them. The CDR3 is 15 residues long. CDR1 is SEHNR and CDR2 is FQNEAQ in the germline V gene (reference sequence). As it was prepared, the TCRbeta library received unique molecular identifiers. TCRdb re-analysed the PCR reads in MiXCR, keeping a single row per CDR3 protein. Of about 400,000 distinct CDR3 sequences listed, around 15% are singletons. Sequencing was performed on PBMCs, mostly from graft donor cells, taken 360 days after TCRalphabeta/CD19-depleted stem cell transplant. The chain combines TRBV7-9 with TRBJ2-6; a possible D gene is TRBD1 (5 bases). The origin of this receptor is a boy in the first two years of life who had a stem cell transplant for Wiskott-Aldrich syndrome, so the T cells may come from the graft donor. The CDR3: CASSLAGDGANVLTF. DNA for the CDR3: TGTGCCAGCAGCTTAGCAGGGGATGGGGCCAACGTCCTGACTTTC.